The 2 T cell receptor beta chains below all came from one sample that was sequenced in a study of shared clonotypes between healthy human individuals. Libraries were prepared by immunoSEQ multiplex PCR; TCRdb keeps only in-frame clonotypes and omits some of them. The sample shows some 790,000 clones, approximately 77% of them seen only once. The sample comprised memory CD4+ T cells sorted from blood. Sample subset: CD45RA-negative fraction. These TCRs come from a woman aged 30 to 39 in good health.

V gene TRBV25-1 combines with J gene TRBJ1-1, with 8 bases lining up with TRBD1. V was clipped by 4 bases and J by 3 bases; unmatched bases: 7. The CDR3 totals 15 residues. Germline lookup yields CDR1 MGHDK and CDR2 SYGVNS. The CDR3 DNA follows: TGTGCCAGCAGTGGGGACAGGCCCTCGGACACTGAAGCTTTCTTT. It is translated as CASSGDRPSDTEAFF.

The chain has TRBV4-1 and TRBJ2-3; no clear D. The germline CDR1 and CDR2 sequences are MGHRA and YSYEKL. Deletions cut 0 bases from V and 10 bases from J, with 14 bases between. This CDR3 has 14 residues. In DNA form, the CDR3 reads TGCGCCAGCAGCCAAGATTCCAACGGGCCGGCGCAGTATTTT. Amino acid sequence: CASSQDSNGPAQYF.